This T cell receptor beta chain was sequenced during a study of cytomegalovirus exposure and HLA in healthy donors. Primers for the PCR totalled 60 Vbeta and 13 Jbeta. The protocol was immunoSEQ multiplex PCR, while the TCRdb copy is restricted to in-frame clones and leaves out a portion. The sample has approximately 190,000 clones; over 75% are singletons. V lost 10 bases to trimming and J lost 3 bases; unmatched junction nucleotides: 9. In germline, CDR1 is MNHEY, CDR2 SVGAGI. This CDR3 has 13 amino acids. Donors likely had unrecorded immune exposures despite being nominally healthy when sampled. The sequenced sample was PBMCs. The TCR was taken from a man aged 35 to 55 in good health and CMV-seropositive. This chain connects TRBV6-5 to TRBJ2-7, with 7 bases fitting TRBD2. CDR3 residues: CATARGGGYEQYF. For the CDR3, the DNA is TGTGCCACCGCTAGGGGCGGGGGCTACGAGCAGTACTTC.